This is a list of T cell receptor beta chains from one sample in a study of blood T cell repertoires in COVID-19. The repertoire was sequenced with immunoSEQ multiplex PCR; TCRdb's copy has only in-frame clones and lacks some. The sample lists some 220,000 clones; 70% to 90% were seen once. Sequencing was performed on PBMCs or T cells enriched from blood (not recorded which). The receptors come from a woman aged 40 to 50 with acute COVID-19. Each CDR3 is given with its conserved first and last residue. Fields, in order: J gene, clone size, D gene, V gene, CDR3 protein, CDR3 DNA. A D gene is named only where the DNA matches it firmly. Some rows have no size entry. The others give once, few or many, or a class for an expanded clone.

j_gene: TRBJ1-6; abundance: -; d_gene: -; v_gene: TRBV5-6; CDR3aa: CASSPGSSPLHF; CDR3nt: TGTGCCAGCAGCCCAGGCAGTTCACCCCTCCACTTT
j_gene: TRBJ1-2; abundance: few; d_gene: -; v_gene: TRBV5-1; CDR3aa: CASSAHGYGYTF; CDR3nt: TGCGCCAGCAGCGCACACGGGTATGGCTACACCTTC
j_gene: TRBJ2-3; abundance: -; d_gene: TRBD2; v_gene: TRBV5-1; CDR3aa: CASSIGLAASTDTQYF; CDR3nt: TGCGCCAGCAGCATAGGACTAGCAGCTAGCACAGATACGCAGTATTTT
j_gene: TRBJ2-1; abundance: -; d_gene: TRBD1; v_gene: TRBV24-1; CDR3aa: CATSAPDRGHNEQFF; CDR3nt: TGTGCCACCAGTGCCCCAGACAGGGGGCATAATGAGCAGTTCTTC
j_gene: TRBJ2-2; abundance: -; d_gene: -; v_gene: TRBV30; CDR3aa: CAWSRGGSPAGELFF; CDR3nt: TGTGCCTGGAGTAGGGGTGGGTCCCCCGCCGGGGAGCTGTTTTTT
j_gene: TRBJ1-6; abundance: -; d_gene: -; v_gene: TRBV6-2/TRBV6-3; CDR3aa: CASSYSAEVNSPLHF; CDR3nt: TGTGCCAGCAGTTACTCTGCGGAGGTTAATTCACCCCTCCACTTT
j_gene: TRBJ2-3; abundance: -; d_gene: TRBD1; v_gene: TRBV7-6; CDR3aa: CASSSGQGADTQYF; CDR3nt: TGTGCCAGCAGCTCGGGGCAGGGGGCAGATACGCAGTATTTT
j_gene: TRBJ2-1; abundance: -; d_gene: TRBD1; v_gene: TRBV7-9; CDR3aa: CASSLRPTGIVSYNERFF; CDR3nt: TGTGCCAGCAGCTTAAGGCCGACAGGGATTGTCTCCTACAATGAGCGTTTCTTC
j_gene: TRBJ2-5; abundance: -; d_gene: -; v_gene: TRBV9; CDR3aa: CASSAGSQETQYF; CDR3nt: TGTGCCAGCAGCGCGGGAAGCCAAGAGACCCAGTACTTC
j_gene: TRBJ2-5; abundance: -; d_gene: TRBD2; v_gene: TRBV5-4; CDR3aa: CASSFKRGGPAYVQETQYF; CDR3nt: TGTGCCAGCAGCTTCAAGCGGGGGGGCCCGGCGTACGTCCAAGAGACCCAGTACTTC
j_gene: TRBJ1-4; abundance: -; d_gene: -; v_gene: TRBV2; CDR3aa: CASSEGGGATNEKLFF; CDR3nt: TGTGCCAGCAGTGAAGGAGGCGGTGCAACTAATGAAAAACTGTTTTTT
j_gene: TRBJ2-1; abundance: -; d_gene: TRBD2; v_gene: TRBV7-9; CDR3aa: CASSAISLGLAGDEQFF; CDR3nt: TGTGCCAGCAGCGCTATATCCCTTGGGCTAGCGGGTGATGAGCAGTTCTTC
j_gene: TRBJ1-5; abundance: -; d_gene: -; v_gene: TRBV19; CDR3aa: CASSRRAGNQPQHF; CDR3nt: TGTGCCAGTAGCCGGAGGGCGGGGAATCAGCCCCAGCATTTT
j_gene: TRBJ2-3; abundance: once; d_gene: -; v_gene: TRBV6-5; CDR3aa: CASSRDEAATDTQYF; CDR3nt: TGTGCCAGCAGTCGGGATGAGGCCGCTACAGATACGCAGTATTTT
j_gene: TRBJ1-1; abundance: -; d_gene: -; v_gene: TRBV27; CDR3aa: CASSFLEGRSEAFF; CDR3nt: TGTGCCAGCAGTTTTTTGGAGGGGAGGTCTGAAGCTTTCTTT
j_gene: TRBJ2-1; abundance: few; d_gene: -; v_gene: TRBV6-5; CDR3aa: CASSPFAYNEQFF; CDR3nt: TGTGCCAGCAGCCCCTTCGCCTACAATGAGCAGTTCTTC
j_gene: TRBJ2-5; abundance: once; d_gene: TRBD1; v_gene: TRBV19; CDR3aa: CASSIQGVPETQYF; CDR3nt: TGTGCCAGTAGTATACAGGGGGTACCAGAGACCCAGTACTTC
j_gene: TRBJ1-1; abundance: -; d_gene: -; v_gene: TRBV20-1; CDR3aa: CSASDETEAFF; CDR3nt: TGCAGTGCTTCCGATGAGACTGAAGCTTTCTTT
j_gene: TRBJ2-2; abundance: -; d_gene: -; v_gene: TRBV6-5; CDR3aa: CASSYAINTGELFF; CDR3nt: TGTGCCAGCAGTTACGCGATCAATACCGGGGAGCTGTTTTTT
j_gene: TRBJ1-2; abundance: -; d_gene: -; v_gene: TRBV12-3/TRBV12-4; CDR3aa: CASSLNPPAGYTF; CDR3nt: TGTGCCAGCAGTTTAAATCCCCCTGCGGGCTACACCTTC
j_gene: TRBJ1-4; abundance: -; d_gene: -; v_gene: TRBV6-6; CDR3aa: CASSPTGLLFF; CDR3nt: TGTGCCAGCAGCCCAACAGGGTTGCTGTTTTTT